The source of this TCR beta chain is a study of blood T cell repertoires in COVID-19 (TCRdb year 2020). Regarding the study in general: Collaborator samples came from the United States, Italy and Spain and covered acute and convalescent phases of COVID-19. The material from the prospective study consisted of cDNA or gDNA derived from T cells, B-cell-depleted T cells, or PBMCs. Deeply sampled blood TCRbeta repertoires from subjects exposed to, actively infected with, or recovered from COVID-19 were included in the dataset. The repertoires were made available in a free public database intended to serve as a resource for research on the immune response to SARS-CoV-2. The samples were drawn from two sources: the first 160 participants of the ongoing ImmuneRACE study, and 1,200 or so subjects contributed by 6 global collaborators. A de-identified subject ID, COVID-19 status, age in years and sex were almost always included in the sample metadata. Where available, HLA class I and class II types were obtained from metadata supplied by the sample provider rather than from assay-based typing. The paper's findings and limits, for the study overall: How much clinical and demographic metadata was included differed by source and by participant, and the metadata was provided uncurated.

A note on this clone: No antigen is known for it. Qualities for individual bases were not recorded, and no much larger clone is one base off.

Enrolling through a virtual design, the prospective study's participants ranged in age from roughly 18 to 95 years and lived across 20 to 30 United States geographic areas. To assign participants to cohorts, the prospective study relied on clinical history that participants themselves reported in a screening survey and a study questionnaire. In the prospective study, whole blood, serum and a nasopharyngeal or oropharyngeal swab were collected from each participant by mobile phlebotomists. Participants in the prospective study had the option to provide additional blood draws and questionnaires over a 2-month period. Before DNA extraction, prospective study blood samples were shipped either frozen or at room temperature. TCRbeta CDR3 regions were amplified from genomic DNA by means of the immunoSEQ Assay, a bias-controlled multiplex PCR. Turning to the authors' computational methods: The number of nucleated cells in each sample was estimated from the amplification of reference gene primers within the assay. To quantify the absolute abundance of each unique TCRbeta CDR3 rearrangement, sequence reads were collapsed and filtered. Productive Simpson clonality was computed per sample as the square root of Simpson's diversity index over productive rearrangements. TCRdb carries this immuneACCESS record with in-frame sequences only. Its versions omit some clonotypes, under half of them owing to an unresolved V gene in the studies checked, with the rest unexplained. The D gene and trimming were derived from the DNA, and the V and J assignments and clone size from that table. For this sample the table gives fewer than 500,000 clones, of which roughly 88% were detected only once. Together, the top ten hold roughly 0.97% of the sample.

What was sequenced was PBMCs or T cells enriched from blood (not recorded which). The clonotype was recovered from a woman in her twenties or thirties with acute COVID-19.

This receptor carries the CDR3 CASSADRGVVSTEAFF. The bases are TGTGCCAGCAGTGCGGACAGGGGGGTCGTAAGCACTGAAGCTTTCTTT. This chain joins TRBV28 to TRBJ1-1, with 10 bases aligning to TRBD1. The CDR3 runs 16 residues from the cysteine to the phenylalanine. Solely the CDR3 DNA is kept, with 48 bases framed from the first base. CDR1 and CDR2 were assigned from the germline V gene as MDHEN and SYDVKM. V trim: 5 bases; J trim: 4 bases; unmatched bases: 10. The reference TRBV28 and TRBJ1-1 proteins fill in what lies around the CDR3, so the full variable domain reads DVKVTQSSRYLVKRTGEKVFLECVQDMDHENMFWYRQDPGLGLRLIYFSYDVKMKEKGDIPEGYSVSREKKERFSLILESASTNQTSMYLCASSADRGVVSTEAFFGQGTRLTVV.